The entry below describes one TCR beta chain. Antigen: not known. This record comes from a study of blood T cells in healthy people across ages. Broader study findings: Higher naive T cell percentage went strongly together with higher TCR beta diversity. As age increased, TCR beta diversity per million T cells fell in a roughly linear fashion.

Through a sample-barcoded 5' primer and a J-beta primer mix, a second PCR was run for roughly 7 to 12 cycles. One entry per CDR3 protein, called by TCRdb with MiXCR from the 5' RACE reads. The sample shows around 400,000 distinct CDR3 sequences, about 55% of them seen only once. This CDR3 comprises 13 residues. The V gene lost 6 bases and the J gene lost 8 bases, with 13 bases spanning the gap. The draw of peripheral blood yielded roughly 9.4 milliliters from each donor. The extraction recovered at least 6 micrograms of total RNA per sample. This TCR came from a man aged 60 to 75 in good health. Specimen: blood. The V gene is TRBV12-3 or TRBV12-4, the J gene TRBJ1-4; D unclear. Here the CDR3 reads CASRSGEGEKLFF. The CDR3 bases are TGTGCCAGCAGGTCTGGGGAAGGGGAAAAACTGTTTTTT.